Given below is one T cell receptor beta chain in context. Under the authors' procedure: Quantification of nucleated cells was approximated via reference gene primer amplification. Using immunoSEQ multiplex PCR, the repertoire was profiled, and TCRdb retains in-frame clones only, with some absent. The V and J calls and clone size come from that table; D and trimming were worked out from the DNA. The sample comprises fewer than 250,000 clones, around 80% of which are singletons, and 7% to 10% rests with the top ten. The V end was cut by 3 bases, the J end by 0 bases, with 11 bases between. Germline V CDR1 and CDR2: KGHSH, LQKENI. This CDR3 spans 15 amino acids. The data derive from a study of blood T cell repertoires in COVID-19. Across the whole study: There were acute and convalescent COVID-19 samples, and they came from the United States, Italy and Spain.

The rearrangement joins TRBV18 to TRBJ1-1, with a weak D call TRBD1 (6 bases). This receptor was obtained from a woman aged 50 to 65 with acute or convalescent COVID-19. Sample: peripheral blood. CDR3 DNA: TGTGCCAGCTCACCCAGACAGGACATGAACACTGAAGCTTTCTTT. Encoded protein: CASSPRQDMNTEAFF.